These 29 T cell receptor beta chains came from one sample sequenced in a study of T-cell memory formation after mild COVID-19. MiXCR, run by TCRdb on the 5' RACE reads, gives a single entry per CDR3 protein. The data contain around 410,000 distinct CDR3 sequences, less than 25% of them singletons. Material: PBMCs or a T cell subset sorted from them (not recorded which). Receptors originate from an adult woman who had mild COVID-19 (a few samples of this study predate the infection). Cell type and time point are not known.

The V and J genes are TRBV7-8 and TRBJ2-1, with D perhaps matching TRBD2 (5 bases). This CDR3 is 14 amino acids long. From germline, CDR1 is SGHVS and CDR2 FQNEAQ. V was cut by 7 bases and J by 4 bases, with 14 bases left in between. The CDR3 sequence: CASTLRGFYNEQFF. The CDR3 DNA follows: TGTGCCAGCACCCTCCGCGGGTTTTACAATGAGCAGTTCTTC.

This clonotype has more than one count but fewer than ten. The chain combines TRBV15 with TRBJ2-1, with D perhaps assigned TRBD1 or TRBD2 (5 bases each). Germline lookup yields CDR1 LNHNV and CDR2 YYDKDF (reference sequence). Trimming shortened V by 5 bases and J by 7 bases, and 9 bases separated the two germline ends. The CDR3 is made up of 12 amino acids. CDR3 region: CATSGGGNEQFF. The DNA of the CDR3 is TGTGCCACCAGCGGGGGTGGGAATGAGCAGTTCTTC.

This clonotype was seen a few times. The V gene is TRBV7-9, the J gene TRBJ2-1, with 16 bases aligning to TRBD2. The length of the CDR3 is 15 residues. Germline loops: CDR1 SEHNR, CDR2 FQNEAQ (reference sequence). V dropped 7 bases and J dropped 8; count of bases not matched to a gene: 5. The CDR3 loop reads CASKPGLAGGHEQFF. CDR3 DNA: TGTGCCAGCAAACCGGGACTAGCGGGAGGGCATGAGCAGTTCTTC.

The J gene is TRBJ1-1, the V gene TRBV20-1; possible D gene TRBD1, 6 bases. The CDR3 loop spans 14 amino acids. Between the trimmed V and J ends, which lost 3 bases and 1 base, there was a span of 12 bases. The germline CDR1 and CDR2 sequences are DFQATT and SNEGSKA (reference sequence). CDR3 bases: TGCAGTGCTAGGATGGCAGGGGCGAACACTGAAGCTTTCTTT. It translates to CSARMAGANTEAFF.

A few counts support this clonotype. The chain uses TRBV18 and TRBJ1-4; D remains unclear. Germline V gene lookup returns CDR1 KGHSH and CDR2 LQKENI. The V gene lost 8 bases and the J gene lost 6 bases, with 19 bases spanning the gap. This CDR3 has 15 residues. DNA for the CDR3: TGTGCCAGCAGCGCGATGAAAGGATCCGATGAAAAACTGTTTTTT. It yields the protein CASSAMKGSDEKLFF. The full variable domain, its missing parts supplied by reference TRBV18 and TRBJ1-4, is NAGVMQNPRHLVRRRGQEARLRCSPMKGHSHVYWYRQLPEEGLKFMVYLQKENIIDESGMPKERFSAEFPKEGPSILRIQQVVRGDSAAYFCASSAMKGSDEKLFFGSGTQLSVL.

The chain employs TRBV10-3 and TRBJ2-2; 13 positions match TRBD2. The CDR3 is made up of 16 amino acids. Germline loops: CDR1 ENHRY, CDR2 SYGVKD. V shed 4 bases, J shed 5 bases, and the junction held 4 bases outside the gene matches. The CDR3 protein is CAISAGTSGITGELFF. In nucleotides, the CDR3 is TGTGCCATCAGTGCTGGGACTAGCGGGATTACCGGGGAGCTGTTTTTT.

The chain couples TRBV5-1 to TRBJ1-5; D remains ambiguous. Germline lookup yields CDR1 SGHRS and CDR2 YFSETQ. The CDR3 extends over 15 amino acids. The ends were cut back, 0 bases at V and 6 bases at J, with 13 bases in the middle. CDR3 DNA: TGCGCCAGCAGCTTGGCCGAAGGACCCGGTCAGCCCCAGCATTTT. This translates into CASSLAEGPGQPQHF.

This clonotype has just a few counts. The CDR3 sequence: CASSPRLSAGNTIYF. CDR3 DNA sequence: TGTGCCAGCAGCCCCCGACTTTCCGCGGGAAACACCATATATTTT. V gene TRBV7-2 combines with J gene TRBJ1-3; no clear D gene. The germline V gene encodes CDR1 SGHTA and CDR2 FQGNSA. The CDR3 is 15 residues long. V gave up 5 bases and J gave up 4 bases, with 15 bases separating them.

The chain's CDR3 is CASSPGTSGTTEQYF. Here the CDR3 DNA reads TGTGCCAGCAGCCCCGGGACTAGCGGGACCACTGAGCAGTACTTC. The J gene is TRBJ2-7, the V gene TRBV7-9; TRBD2 agrees at 13 bases. CDR3 size: 15 residues. Unmatched junction bases numbered 8, after V lost 5 bases and J lost 7 bases. Germline CDR1 SEHNR, CDR2 FQNEAQ (reference sequence). Drawing the rest from reference TRBV7-9 and TRBJ2-7, the complete variable domain is DTGVSQNPRHKITKRGQNVTFRCDPISEHNRLYWYRQTLGQGPEFLTYFQNEAQLEKSRLLSDRFSAERPKGSFSTLEIQRTEQGDSAMYLCASSPGTSGTTEQYFGPGTRLTVT.

This clonotype was counted a few times. The gene calls are TRBV23-1 and TRBJ2-7, with 9 bases fitting TRBD1. TRBV23-1 is labeled an ORF, and its function is uncertain. The CDR3 extends over 16 amino acids. Trimming took 3 bases from V and 0 from J; bases not matched to a gene: 6. Here the CDR3 DNA reads TGCGCCAGCAGTCATACTGGACAGGGGTCCTCCTACGAGCAGTACTTC. Translating gives CASSHTGQGSSYEQYF.

The rearrangement joins TRBV12-5 to TRBJ1-5, with D possibly TRBD1 on 6 matching bases. The length of the CDR3 is 12 residues. Trimming removed 5 bases from V and 7 bases from J, with 9 bases in between. Germline V gives CDR1 LGHNT, CDR2 FRNRAP. CDR3 in DNA: TGTGCTAGTGGTAGGGGGGTACAGCCCCAGCATTTT. Encoded protein: CASGRGVQPQHF. The variable domain in full, with the rest retrieved from reference TRBV12-5 and TRBJ1-5, is DARVTQTPRHKVTEMGQEVTMRCQPILGHNTVFWYRQTMMQGLELLAYFRNRAPLDDSGMPKDRFSAEMPDATLATLKIQPSEPRDSAVYFCASGRGVQPQHFGDGTRLSIL.

This chain links TRBV6-5 with TRBJ2-3; either TRBD1 or TRBD2 may supply D (5 bases each). Germline V lookup: CDR1 MNHEY, CDR2 SVGAGI. Trimming shortened V by 2 bases and J by 5 bases, and 11 bases separated the two germline ends. The CDR3 contains 14 residues. The CDR3, as DNA: TGTGCCAGCAGTTACAGGGGAGTGGGAGATACGCAGTATTTT. This encodes CASSYRGVGDTQYF.

The genes are TRBV16 and TRBJ1-5, with D possibly matching TRBD1 (6 bases). Germline-derived CDR1 and CDR2 are KGHSY and FQNENV. CDR3 length: 15 residues. Trimming took off 0 bases at V and 4 bases at J, with 10 bases between the two ends. CDR3 nucleotide sequence: TGTGCCAGCAGCCAATCGACAGGCCTGAATCAGCCCCAGCATTTT. It translates to CASSQSTGLNQPQHF.

The rearrangement links TRBV20-1 to TRBJ2-1, with 7 nucleotides matching TRBD1. Germline lookup yields CDR1 DFQATT and CDR2 SNEGSKA (reference sequence). With 4 bases clipped from V and 9 bases from J, the junction kept 6 bases outside the gene matches. This CDR3 comprises 12 residues. CDR3 in DNA: TGCAGTGCTAAAGGACAGGACCCTGAGCAGTTCTTC. This translates into CSAKGQDPEQFF.

The chain uses TRBV24-1 and TRBJ1-2, with 8 nucleotides matching TRBD1. Germline lookup yields CDR1 KGHDR and CDR2 SFDVKD. J lost 7 bases, V lost 3 bases, and 9 bases had no gene match. CDR3 size: 15 residues. The CDR3: CATSDRDRHVGGYTF. The CDR3, as DNA: TGTGCCACCAGTGATCGGGACAGGCACGTTGGTGGCTACACCTTC.

The chain carries TRBV11-3 and TRBJ1-1; D perhaps matches TRBD1 (6 bases). V lost 3 bases and J lost 5, with 13 bases in between. The CDR3 covers 14 residues. CDR1 and CDR2 from the germline V gene are SGHNT and YENEEA. This CDR3 is CASSFVGGRTEAFF. The CDR3 nucleotides are TGTGCCAGCAGCTTTGTAGGGGGGAGAACTGAAGCTTTCTTT.

The chain is built from TRBV4-2 and TRBJ2-1; 8 nucleotides agree with TRBD2. Trimming at V came to 0 bases and at J to 4 bases, leaving 14 bases not matched to a gene. The CDR3 is made up of 19 amino acids. The germline CDR1 and CDR2 sequences are LGHNA and YNFKEQ. The CDR3, as DNA: TGTGCCAGCAGCCAAGATACGGTCGTGAGCGGGGGTGTATACAATGAGCAGTTCTTC. The encoded protein is CASSQDTVVSGGVYNEQFF.

This clonotype was observed a handful of times. The V call is TRBV12-3 or TRBV12-4, the J call TRBJ2-1; maybe TRBD1 (6 bases). The CDR3 is 15 amino acids. V was cut by 7 bases and J by 1 base, with 14 bases left in between. The CDR3 region is CASNPRTASYNEQFF. The DNA for the CDR3 is TGTGCCAGCAACCCTCGGACAGCGTCCTACAATGAGCAGTTCTTC.

This sequence joins TRBV15 and TRBJ1-1, with D possibly matching TRBD1 (6 bases). The CDR3 is 14 residues long. V was clipped by 11 bases and J by 4 bases, with 20 bases between them. Germline V gives CDR1 LNHNV, CDR2 YYDKDF (reference sequence). The CDR3 is CAVRQGGSATEAFF. The CDR3 nucleotides read TGTGCCGTCCGGCAAGGGGGGAGCGCCACTGAAGCTTTCTTT.

The chain employs TRBV6-5 and TRBJ1-2; 8 nucleotides line up with TRBD1. V shed 2 bases, J shed 8 bases, and the junction held 7 bases outside the gene matches. This CDR3 has 14 residues. Germline V lookup: CDR1 MNHEY, CDR2 SVGAGI. The DNA for the CDR3 is TGTGCCAGCAGTTACACGCAGGGGGCCCGCGGCTACACCTTC. Its translation: CASSYTQGARGYTF.

This chain connects TRBV20-1 to TRBJ2-3, with D possibly matching TRBD2 (6 bases). Trimming shortened V by 5 bases and J by 3 bases, and 18 bases separated the two germline ends. This CDR3 is 15 amino acids long. Germline CDR1 is DFQATT and CDR2 is SNEGSKA (reference sequence). CDR3 DNA sequence: TGCAGTGCTTCCACGGGACTTCAAATAACAGATACGCAGTATTTT. Translating gives CSASTGLQITDTQYF.

The chain employs TRBV11-2 and TRBJ2-7; D gene ambiguous. Trimming stripped 1 base from V and 3 bases from J, with 10 bases between. CDR1 and CDR2 from the germline V gene are SGHAT and FQNNGV. The CDR3 length is 14 residues. The DNA for the CDR3 is TGTGCCAGCAGCTTAGTTGGTGTCCGCTACGAGCAGTACTTC. Protein sequence: CASSLVGVRYEQYF.

This clonotype was seen repeatedly, ten times or more. The chain carries TRBV12-3 or TRBV12-4 and TRBJ1-5; D not certain. This CDR3 contains 15 residues. Trimming shortened V by 4 bases and J by 3 bases, and 13 bases separated the two germline ends. The CDR3 sequence: CASSWSGGDNQPQHF. CDR3 coding DNA: TGTGCCAGCAGTTGGTCCGGAGGAGACAATCAGCCCCAGCATTTT.

The rearrangement uses TRBV12-3 or TRBV12-4 and TRBJ2-2; 14 positions agree with TRBD2. CDR3 length: 19 residues. The junction had 14 bases not matched to a gene; V was cut back by 9 bases and J by 2 bases. CDR3 in DNA: TGTGCCAGAAACCCCGGGACTAGCGGGAGATCGGTTAACACCGGGGAGCTGTTTTTT. Translated: CARNPGTSGRSVNTGELFF.

This chain connects TRBV5-1 to TRBJ1-2; D might be TRBD1 (6 bases). Germline V gives CDR1 SGHRS, CDR2 YFSETQ. V was pared by 0 bases and J by 3 bases, with 12 bases between. CDR3 length: 15 amino acids. The CDR3 coding sequence is TGCGCCAGCAGCTTGGCGTCAGGGGCGTACTATGGCTACACCTTC. Protein: CASSLASGAYYGYTF.

J is TRBJ2-5 and V is TRBV24-1; D remains ambiguous. This CDR3 spans 15 amino acids. Germline V gene lookup returns CDR1 KGHDR and CDR2 SFDVKD. The ends were cut back, 5 bases at V and 5 bases at J, with 17 bases in the middle. CDR3 sequence reads: CATSVGQSRRETQYF. The CDR3 nucleotides read TGTGCCACCAGTGTTGGGCAGTCCCGGCGGGAGACCCAGTACTTC.

This clonotype was recorded a few times. The CDR3 reads CASTVPGRTDTQYF. The CDR3 DNA follows: TGTGCCAGCACCGTACCGGGGCGGACAGATACGCAGTATTTT. The V and J genes are TRBV12-3 or TRBV12-4 and TRBJ2-3, with D perhaps being TRBD1 or TRBD2 (5 bases each). The CDR3 is 14 residues long. V was clipped by 7 bases and J by 3 bases, with 14 bases between them.

This clonotype was recorded a few times. Possible read error: a much larger clone is one base away. The genes are TRBV6-1 and TRBJ1-3; D is ambiguous. Trimming removed 2 bases from V and 0 bases from J, with 8 bases in between. The CDR3 is made up of 15 amino acids. The germline CDR1 and CDR2 sequences are MNHNS and SASEGT. The CDR3, as DNA: TGTGCCAGCAGTGAAACCCCGAGCTCTGGAAACACCATATATTTT. This codes for CASSETPSSGNTIYF.

This clonotype was counted between two and nine times. The chain combines TRBV5-1 with TRBJ2-7; tentative D call: TRBD1 (6 bases). V dropped 0 bases and J dropped 4 bases, with 14 bases sitting between them. CDR3 length: 15 amino acids. Per the germline V gene, CDR1 is SGHRS and CDR2 is YFSETQ. The DNA for the CDR3 is TGCGCCAGCAGCTTGGCCCCAGGGGAGACTTACGAGCAGTACTTC. As protein: CASSLAPGETYEQYF.